The sample holds a few counts of the clone carrying this T cell receptor (beta chain). The same CDR3 also results from other DNA sequences found in this sample. CDR1 and CDR2 from the germline V gene are SQVTM and ANQGSEA. V was clipped by 1 base and J by 0 bases, with 1 base between them. The CDR3 loop spans 12 amino acids. The sample belongs to a study of Ad26.COV2.S vaccination and SARS-CoV-2 variants. Study-wide context: Sample donor was a member of the COV1001 Ad26.COV2.S trial arm. Intramuscular Ad26.COV2.S doses were given once or twice, 56 days apart.

Repertoires were generated with immunoSEQ multiplex PCR, while TCRdb's copy carries only in-frame clones and drops some. The sample shows about 500,000 clones, nearly 90% of them seen only once. Treatment: 15 to 20 received Ad26.COV2.S at low or high dose, single or two shots; five or six received placebo; per-sample allocation not given. At day 63 after the first vaccine or placebo injection, samples were drawn. The input for sequencing was peripheral blood, taken in a trial of Ad26.COV2.S vaccine versus placebo. This clonotype was sampled from a person aged 18-65 years who received the Ad26.COV2.S COVID-19 vaccine or a placebo. The V call is TRBV29-1, the J call TRBJ1-3; no clear D gene. CDR3 DNA sequence: TGCAGCGTTGAAGGCTCTGGAAACACCATATATTTT. Encoded protein: CSVEGSGNTIYF.